The present entry profiles one T cell receptor beta chain with its context. These data belong to a study of blood T cell repertoires in COVID-19. Across the study: Sites across the United States, Italy and Spain contributed samples from acute and convalescent COVID-19. Sources were T cells, B-cell-depleted T cells, or PBMCs; the material itself was cDNA or gDNA.

In the study's own analysis: Nucleated cell counts were estimated from reference gene primer amplification. Sequencing was performed with immunoSEQ multiplex PCR; in TCRdb, only in-frame clones are kept and a portion is missing. V and J calls and clone size are those listed in that table; D and trimming were worked out from the DNA. The repertoire has 25,000 to 35,000 clones, around 80% of them found once; the top ten carry about 42%. Trimming removed 1 base at V and 4 bases at J, with 4 bases between. The germline V gene has CDR1 SGHTA and CDR2 FQGNSA. This CDR3 contains 13 residues. The sample was peripheral blood. The origin of this receptor is a woman at least 80 years old with acute or convalescent COVID-19. The gene calls are TRBV7-2 and TRBJ2-2; D not certain. The CDR3 sequence is CASSLGRTGELFF. CDR3 nucleotides: TGTGCCAGCAGCTTAGGTCGCACCGGGGAGCTGTTTTTT.